These 21 T cell receptor beta chains were all obtained from the same sample, sequenced in a study of spatial heterogeneity in lung cancer. Study-level points and caveats: Mutation tallies in tumors tracked expanded intratumoral alpha and beta TCR counts.

Time point denoted: sample taken at primary tumor resection. TCRdb reprocessed the 5' RACE reads with MiXCR, giving one entry per CDR3 protein. Seen here are fewer than 3,500 distinct CDR3 sequences, roughly 6.3% observed once, and the top ten hold 25% to 40%. For these TCRs, the target antigens are not known. The starting material was lung tumor tissue, obtained at surgery. These receptors all stem from a male donor with early-stage non-small cell lung cancer.

This clonotype was detected ten times or more. J is TRBJ2-1 and V is TRBV7-8, with 14 bases that match TRBD2. Trimming cost V 6 bases and J 6 bases; bases outside gene matches: 4. Germline values: CDR1 SGHVS, CDR2 FQNEAQ. This CDR3 region has 15 residues. The CDR3 sequence: CASRATSGGANEQFF. As DNA, the CDR3 is TGTGCCAGCAGAGCGACTAGCGGGGGGGCCAATGAGCAGTTCTTC. The variable domain in full, completed from reference TRBV7-8 and TRBJ2-1, reads GAGVSQSPRYKVAKRGQDVALRCDPISGHVSLFWYQQALGQGPEFLTYFQNEAQLDKSGLPSDRFFAERPEGSVSTLKIQRTQQEDSAVYLCASRATSGGANEQFFGPGTRLTVL.

The chain employs TRBV28 and TRBJ1-3, with 7 bases aligning to TRBD1. The CDR3 runs 16 residues. In germline, CDR1 is MDHEN, CDR2 SYDVKM. V lost 2 bases and J lost 0; bases outside the gene matches: 4. The CDR3: CASSLRQGRSGNTIYF. The CDR3, as DNA: TGTGCCAGCAGTTTACGACAGGGCCGCTCTGGAAACACCATATATTTT.

By sample fraction, this clonotype is medium-sized (0.01 to 0.1%). The chain employs TRBV6-5 and TRBJ1-5; TRBD1 might be the D (5 bases). Trimming pared 6 bases from V and 6 bases from J, leaving 15 bases between. CDR3 length: 14 residues. Germline V CDR1 and CDR2: MNHEY, SVGAGI. The CDR3 here is CASSPRQTGQPQHF. The DNA for the CDR3 is TGTGCCAGCAGCCCCAGACAGACGGGTCAGCCCCAGCATTTT.

V gene TRBV7-9 combines with J gene TRBJ2-7, with D maybe TRBD2 (5 bases). V shed 2 bases and J shed 2 bases, with 10 bases lying between them. The CDR3 has 14 amino acids. Germline values: CDR1 SEHNR, CDR2 FQNEAQ (reference sequence). The CDR3 nucleotides read TGTGCCAGCAGCTTATGGAGGCCGCCCTACGAGCAGTACTTC. This codes for CASSLWRPPYEQYF.

This clonotype showed up many times. The genes are TRBV5-6 and TRBJ2-4; 7 bases are a match to TRBD2. Unmatched junction bases numbered 15, after V lost 0 bases and J lost 3 bases. The CDR3 is 19 residues long. Germline V gene lookup returns CDR1 SGHDT and CDR2 YYEEEE. The CDR3 sequence is CASSLAARRGDLSKNIQYF. DNA for the CDR3: TGTGCCAGCAGCTTGGCCGCCCGACGGGGGGACTTGAGCAAAAACATTCAGTACTTC.

The table lists this clonotype with many counts. The chain has TRBV7-2 and TRBJ2-3, with TRBD2 as a possible D gene (6 bases). The CDR3 runs 18 residues. Between the trimmed V and J ends, which lost 0 bases and 2 bases, there was a span of 18 bases. CDR1 and CDR2 from the germline V gene are SGHTA and FQGNSA. This chain's CDR3 is CASSLAGGRRGPTDTQYF. Written as DNA, the CDR3 is TGTGCCAGCAGCTTAGCCGGAGGGCGGCGGGGCCCCACAGATACGCAGTATTTT.

Ten or more counts support this clonotype. This chain uses TRBV29-1 with TRBJ2-1; the D is unclear. CDR1 and CDR2 (germline): SQVTM, ANQGSEA. The CDR3 runs 12 residues. V lost 7 bases and J 2 bases, leaving 9 bases between the germline ends. The CDR3 nucleotides read TGCAGCGCCATCAGTGCCTACAATGAGCAGTTCTTC. Translating gives CSAISAYNEQFF.

This clonotype appeared a few times. The V gene is TRBV10-3, the J gene TRBJ2-7; 8 nucleotides align to TRBD2. The CDR3 length is 16 residues. CDR1 is ENHRY and CDR2 is SYGVKD in the germline V gene. The ends lost 4 bases at V and 7 bases at J; junction bases unmatched: 15. CDR3 coding DNA: TGTGCCATCAGTGGGGGTCTAGCGGGCTTCCTGGGTGAGCAGTACTTC. Translating it yields CAISGGLAGFLGEQYF.

By frequency in the sample, this clonotype is medium-sized. The V gene is TRBV3-1, the J gene TRBJ2-7; D possibly corresponds to TRBD2 (5 bases). The germline V gene has CDR1 LGHDT and CDR2 YNNKEL (reference sequence). CDR3 size: 11 residues. The V and J ends lost 7 bases and 6 bases respectively, with 10 bases between them. The CDR3 loop is CASTLGGEQYF. DNA of the CDR3: TGTGCCAGCACCCTTGGAGGCGAGCAGTACTTC.

This chain uses TRBV7-2 with TRBJ2-6; D uncertain. The CDR3 contains 16 residues. Germline CDR1 is SGHTA and CDR2 is FQGNSA. V gave up 5 bases and J gave up 1 base, with 12 bases separating them. CDR3 amino acids: CASSPPKGSGANVLTF. The CDR3 DNA follows: TGTGCCAGCAGCCCCCCTAAGGGATCTGGGGCCAACGTCCTGACTTTC.

This clonotype is judged medium-sized. The rearrangement uses TRBV7-9 and TRBJ1-2, with 7 positions matching TRBD1. Germline V gene data show CDR1 as SEHNR and CDR2 as FQNEAQ (reference sequence). The CDR3 sequence is 13 residues long. V lost 3 bases to trimming and J lost 6 bases; unmatched junction nucleotides: 4. CDR3 in amino acids: CASSFLTGDGYTF. The CDR3 nucleotides read TGTGCCAGCAGCTTTTTAACAGGGGATGGCTACACCTTC.

This clonotype is medium-sized in the sample. The chain couples TRBV5-8 to TRBJ1-5, with TRBD1 as a possible D gene (6 bases). Between the trimmed V and J ends, which lost 5 bases and 3 bases, there was a span of 12 bases. The CDR3 has 14 residues. CDR1 and CDR2 (germline): SGHTS, YDEGEE. As DNA, the CDR3 is TGTGCCAGCAGATCCAGGGGAAACAATCAGCCCCAGCATTTT. Translation gives CASRSRGNNQPQHF.

This clonotype was seen repeatedly, ten times or more. The genes are TRBV5-1 and TRBJ2-7; tentatively, D is TRBD1 or TRBD2 (5 bases each). V lost 4 bases and J 5 bases, leaving 13 bases between the germline ends. Germline assignment: CDR1 SGHRS and CDR2 YFSETQ. CDR3 length: 13 amino acids. This CDR3 is CASSPGALNEQYF. The CDR3 DNA reads as TGCGCCAGCAGCCCCGGGGCACTAAACGAGCAGTACTTC. The full variable domain, in which reference TRBV5-1 and TRBJ2-7 provide the parts outside the CDR3, is KAGVTQTPRYLIKTRGQQVTLSCSPISGHRSVSWYQQTPGQGLQFLFEYFSETQRNKGNFPGRFSGRQFSNSRSEMNVSTLELGDSALYLCASSPGALNEQYFGPGTRLTVT.

This clonotype rates as medium-sized. This chain joins TRBV6-5 and TRBJ1-4, with D maybe TRBD1 (6 bases). The CDR3 length is 15 residues. The V gene lost 2 bases and the J gene lost 1 base, with 8 bases spanning the gap. In germline, CDR1 is MNHEY, CDR2 SVGAGI. As DNA, the CDR3 is TGTGCCAGCAGTTACACGACAGGAACTAATGAAAAACTGTTTTTT. Protein sequence: CASSYTTGTNEKLFF.

By share, this clonotype ranks as medium-sized. The CDR3 DNA sequence: TGTGCCAGCAGTCCCCGCAGGGGGGGCACTGAAGCTTTCTTT. Translating it yields CASSPRRGGTEAFF. The chain uses TRBV27 and TRBJ1-1; 7 nucleotides match TRBD1. The CDR3 length is 14 residues. Germline V lookup: CDR1 MNHEY, CDR2 SMNVEV (reference sequence). V shed 5 bases, J shed 4 bases, and the junction held 7 bases outside the gene matches.

The chain joins TRBV20-1 to TRBJ1-6; 7 bases are shared with TRBD1. The CDR3 covers 14 residues. V shed 3 bases, J shed 5 bases, and the junction held 4 bases outside the gene matches. CDR1 and CDR2 from the germline V gene are DFQATT and SNEGSKA (reference sequence). The CDR3 protein is CSARGGQNNSPLHF. CDR3 nucleotides: TGCAGTGCTAGGGGGGGACAGAATAATTCACCCCTCCACTTT.

This clonotype rates as large. This rearrangement joins TRBV16 to TRBJ1-1, with TRBD1 as a possible D gene (5 bases). The CDR3 is made up of 15 amino acids. Trimming shortened V by 3 bases and J by 2 bases, and 13 bases separated the two germline ends. Per the germline V gene, CDR1 is KGHSY and CDR2 is FQNENV. DNA for the CDR3: TGTGCCAGCAGCCACCTGATGGGGCGTAACACTGAAGCTTTCTTT. Translated: CASSHLMGRNTEAFF.

At least ten counts were recorded for this clonotype. J is TRBJ1-5 and V is TRBV7-2; D gene unclear. CDR3 length: 13 residues. V was cut by 2 bases and J by 2 bases, with 4 bases left in between. CDR1 and CDR2 (germline): SGHTA, FQGNSA. CDR3: CASSLRGNQPQHF. The CDR3 region has the DNA TGTGCCAGCAGCTTACGAGGCAATCAGCCCCAGCATTTT.

This clonotype showed up many times. The chain joins TRBV11-2 to TRBJ2-7; D is possibly TRBD2 (5 bases). Germline V lookup: CDR1 SGHAT, CDR2 FQNNGV. V shed 8 bases and J shed 3 bases, with 8 bases lying between them. The CDR3 sequence is 11 residues long. In DNA, the CDR3 is TGTGCCAGCGGGAGTTTCTACGAGCAGTACTTC. Translating gives CASGSFYEQYF.

This clonotype is labeled medium-sized. The rearrangement joins TRBV20-1 to TRBJ1-1, with unresolved D. CDR1 is DFQATT, CDR2 SNEGSKA, per germline (reference sequence). The CDR3 covers 13 residues. Trimming took 6 bases from V and 3 from J, leaving 14 bases between them. This CDR3 reads CSAPRRVDTEAFF. CDR3 in DNA: TGCAGTGCCCCCCGGCGGGTGGACACTGAAGCTTTCTTT.

The genes are TRBV20-1 and TRBJ1-2, with D perhaps matching TRBD1 (5 bases). CDR1 and CDR2 (germline): DFQATT, SNEGSKA (reference sequence). The CDR3 length is 16 residues. Between the trimmed V and J ends, which lost 3 bases and 0 bases, there was a span of 17 bases. This CDR3 is CSARGDSAGPNYGYTF. CDR3 coding DNA: TGCAGTGCTAGGGGGGACTCAGCGGGCCCTAACTATGGCTACACCTTC.